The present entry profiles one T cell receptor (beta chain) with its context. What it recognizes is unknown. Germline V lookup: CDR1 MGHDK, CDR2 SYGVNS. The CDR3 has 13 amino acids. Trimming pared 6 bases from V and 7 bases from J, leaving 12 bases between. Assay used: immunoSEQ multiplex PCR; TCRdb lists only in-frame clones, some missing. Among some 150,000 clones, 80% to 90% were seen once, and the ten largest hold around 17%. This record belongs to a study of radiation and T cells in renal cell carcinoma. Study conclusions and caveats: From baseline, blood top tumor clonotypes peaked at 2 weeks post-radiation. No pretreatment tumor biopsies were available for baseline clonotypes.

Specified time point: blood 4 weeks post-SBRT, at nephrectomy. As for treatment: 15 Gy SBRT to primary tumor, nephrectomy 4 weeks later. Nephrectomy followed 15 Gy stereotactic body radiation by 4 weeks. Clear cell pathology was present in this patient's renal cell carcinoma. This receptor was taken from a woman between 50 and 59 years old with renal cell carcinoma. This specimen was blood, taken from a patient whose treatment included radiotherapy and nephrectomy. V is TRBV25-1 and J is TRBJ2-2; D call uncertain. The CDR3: CASSLIKDGELFF. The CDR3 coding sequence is TGTGCCAGCAGCCTAATTAAGGACGGGGAGCTGTTTTTT.